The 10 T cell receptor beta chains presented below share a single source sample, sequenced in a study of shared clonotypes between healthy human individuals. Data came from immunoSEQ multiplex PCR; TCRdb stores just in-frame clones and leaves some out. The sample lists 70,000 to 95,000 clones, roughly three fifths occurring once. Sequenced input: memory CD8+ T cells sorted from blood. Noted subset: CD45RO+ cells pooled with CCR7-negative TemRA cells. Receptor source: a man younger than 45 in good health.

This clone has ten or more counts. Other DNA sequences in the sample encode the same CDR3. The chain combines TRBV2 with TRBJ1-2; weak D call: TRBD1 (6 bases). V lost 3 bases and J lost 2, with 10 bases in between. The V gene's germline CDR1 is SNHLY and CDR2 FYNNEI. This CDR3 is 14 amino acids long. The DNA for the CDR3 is TGTGCCAGCAGTGATCTGGGGGGCAACTATGGCTACACCTTC. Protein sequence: CASSDLGGNYGYTF.

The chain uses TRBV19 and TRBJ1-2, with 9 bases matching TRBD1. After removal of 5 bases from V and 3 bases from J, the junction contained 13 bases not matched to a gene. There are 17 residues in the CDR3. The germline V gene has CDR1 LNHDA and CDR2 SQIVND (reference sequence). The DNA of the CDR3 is TGTGCCAGTAGTCCTCCAGTTGGACAGGGGTTGTACTATGGCTACACCTTC. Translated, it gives CASSPPVGQGLYYGYTF. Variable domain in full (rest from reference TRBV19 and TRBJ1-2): DGGITQSPKYLFRKEGQNVTLSCEQNLNHDAMYWYRQDPGQGLRLIYYSQIVNDFQKGDIAEGYSVSREKKESFPLTVTSAQKNPTAFYLCASSPPVGQGLYYGYTFGSGTRLTVV.

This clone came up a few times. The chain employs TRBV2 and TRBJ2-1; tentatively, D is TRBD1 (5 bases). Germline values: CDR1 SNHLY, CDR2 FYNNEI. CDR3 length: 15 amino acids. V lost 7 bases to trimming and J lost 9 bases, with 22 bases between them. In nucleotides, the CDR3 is TGTGCCAGCAATGGGGCGGTACTGTCCCTTCCTGAGCAGTTCTTC. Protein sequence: CASNGAVLSLPEQFF.

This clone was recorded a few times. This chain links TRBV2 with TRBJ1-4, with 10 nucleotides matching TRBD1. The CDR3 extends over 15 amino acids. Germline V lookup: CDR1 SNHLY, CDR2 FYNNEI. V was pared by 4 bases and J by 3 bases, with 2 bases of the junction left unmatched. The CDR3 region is CASSGTGGANEKLFF. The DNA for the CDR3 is TGTGCCAGCAGTGGGACAGGGGGAGCTAATGAAAAACTGTTTTTT.

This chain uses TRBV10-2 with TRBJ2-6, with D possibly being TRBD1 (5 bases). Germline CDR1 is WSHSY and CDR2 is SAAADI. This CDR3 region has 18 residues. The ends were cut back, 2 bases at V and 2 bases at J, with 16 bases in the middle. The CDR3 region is CASSEIGAGLAGANVLTF. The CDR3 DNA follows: TGCGCCAGCAGTGAGATTGGAGCAGGGCTGGCTGGGGCCAACGTCCTGACTTTC.

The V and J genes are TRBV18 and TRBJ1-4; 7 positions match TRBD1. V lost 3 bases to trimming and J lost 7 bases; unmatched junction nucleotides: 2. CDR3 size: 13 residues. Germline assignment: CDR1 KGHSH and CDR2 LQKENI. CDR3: CASSPGQAEKLFF. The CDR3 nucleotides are TGTGCCAGCTCACCTGGACAGGCTGAAAAACTGTTTTTT.

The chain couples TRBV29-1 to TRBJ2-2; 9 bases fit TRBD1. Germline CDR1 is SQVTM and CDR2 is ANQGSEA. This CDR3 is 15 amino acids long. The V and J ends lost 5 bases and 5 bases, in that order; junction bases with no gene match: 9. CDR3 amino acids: CSVHEQGAGTGELFF. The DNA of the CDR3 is TGCAGCGTTCACGAACAGGGGGCGGGTACCGGGGAGCTGTTTTTT.

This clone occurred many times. Here the CDR3 DNA reads TGTGCCAGCAGTGGCCTAGAGGGTCTATCCTACAATGAGCAGTTCTTC. Translated, it gives CASSGLEGLSYNEQFF. V and J are TRBV6-1 and TRBJ2-1; D is perhaps TRBD2 (5 bases). The germline V gene has CDR1 MNHNS and CDR2 SASEGT. This CDR3 contains 16 residues. V lost 4 bases, J lost 1 base, and 14 bases lay in between.

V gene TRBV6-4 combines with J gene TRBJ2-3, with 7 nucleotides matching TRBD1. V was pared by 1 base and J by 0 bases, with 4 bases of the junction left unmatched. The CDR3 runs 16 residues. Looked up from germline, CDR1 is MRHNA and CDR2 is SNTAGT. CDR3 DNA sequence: TGTGCCAGCAGTGACTGGGGACAGTCTAGCACAGATACGCAGTATTTT. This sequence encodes CASSDWGQSSTDTQYF.

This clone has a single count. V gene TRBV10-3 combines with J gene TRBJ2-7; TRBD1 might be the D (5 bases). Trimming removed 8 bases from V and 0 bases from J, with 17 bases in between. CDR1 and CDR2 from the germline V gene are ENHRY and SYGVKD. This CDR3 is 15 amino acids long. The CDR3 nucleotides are TGTGCCATCGGGGCCGGTCAAGCGCGCTCCTACGAGCAGTACTTC. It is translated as CAIGAGQARSYEQYF.